Reported below is one T cell receptor (beta chain). This entry comes from a study of T cell changes during pregnancy in multiple sclerosis. Generated by immunoSEQ multiplex PCR, the TCRdb table keeps only in-frame clones and is missing some. Of about 28,000 clones listed, around 92% are singletons. V lost 0 bases and J lost 4; bases outside the gene matches: 2. Germline V gene lookup returns CDR1 SGHRS and CDR2 YFSETQ. There are 14 residues in the CDR3. V is TRBV5-1 and J is TRBJ1-1; 8 bases are a match to TRBD1. Sequenced material: peripheral blood, taken in the first trimester of pregnancy. The source of this sequence is a female donor in good health, enrolled as a control in a pregnancy study. CDR3 residues: CASSLGQGSTEAFF. The CDR3 nucleotides are TGCGCCAGCAGCTTGGGACAGGGGAGCACTGAAGCTTTCTTT. Full variable domain (rest looked up from reference TRBV5-1 and TRBJ1-1): KAGVTQTPRYLIKTRGQQVTLSCSPISGHRSVSWYQQTPGQGLQFLFEYFSETQRNKGNFPGRFSGRQFSNSRSEMNVSTLELGDSALYLCASSLGQGSTEAFFGQGTRLTVV.